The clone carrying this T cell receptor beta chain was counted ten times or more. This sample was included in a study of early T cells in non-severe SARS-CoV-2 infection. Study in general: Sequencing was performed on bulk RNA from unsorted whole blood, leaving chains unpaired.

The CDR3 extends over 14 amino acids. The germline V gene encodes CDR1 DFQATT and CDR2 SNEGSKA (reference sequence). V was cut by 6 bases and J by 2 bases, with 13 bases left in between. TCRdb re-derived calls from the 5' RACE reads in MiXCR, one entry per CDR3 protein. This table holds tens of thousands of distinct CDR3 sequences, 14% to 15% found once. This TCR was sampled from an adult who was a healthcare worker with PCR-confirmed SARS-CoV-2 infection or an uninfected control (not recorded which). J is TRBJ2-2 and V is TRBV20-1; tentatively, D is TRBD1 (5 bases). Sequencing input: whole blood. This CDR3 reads CSAKRQRNTGELFF. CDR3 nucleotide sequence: TGCAGTGCGAAACGACAGAGAAACACCGGGGAGCTGTTTTTT.